One TCR beta chain is described in this entry. Its antigen is as yet unknown. TCRdb keeps only in-frame clones here, not all; method: immunoSEQ multiplex PCR. The sample yields tens of thousands of clones, over 80% seen once. This record comes from a study of OX40 agonist ivuxolimab in advanced cancers. Study in general: The study gave patients intravenous ivuxolimab at 0.01 to 10 mg/kg every 2 weeks. Study conclusions and caveats: Clonal expansion in partial responders at 0.1-3.0 mg/kg ranked among the lowest.

CDR1 is MNHNS, CDR2 SASEGT, per germline. V shed 1 base and J shed 1 base, with 11 bases lying between them. There are 16 residues in the CDR3. This receptor was obtained from an adult with an advanced solid tumor such as melanoma, head and neck, liver or kidney cancer. The starting material was CD4+ or CD8+ T cells sorted from blood, obtained in a trial of the OX40 agonist ivuxolimab. This chain links TRBV6-1 with TRBJ1-5, with D tentatively TRBD1 (5 bases). The DNA of the CDR3 is TGTGCCAGCAGTGAAGTGGGGGGAAGAAGCAATCAGCCCCAGCATTTT. Its protein product is CASSEVGGRSNQPQHF.